Listed here is a single T cell receptor beta chain. Germline lookup yields CDR1 MNHEY and CDR2 SMNVEV (reference sequence). The CDR3 is made up of 21 amino acids. V was pared by 1 base and J by 9 bases, with 31 bases between. Using immunoSEQ multiplex PCR, the repertoire was profiled, and TCRdb retains in-frame clones only, with some absent. The sample holds roughly 240,000 clones, around 86% seen once. The data derive from a study of blood T cell repertoires in COVID-19. Sequencing used peripheral blood. The sequence was obtained from a woman of 80 years or more with COVID-19, enrolled during active disease. V gene TRBV27 combines with J gene TRBJ1-6; D is possibly TRBD1 (6 bases). The DNA of the CDR3 is TGTGCCAGCAGTTTATATGCTGGGGGGCGGGGGCAGCCGGGGGCCGTTTCACCCCTCCACTTT. This codes for CASSLYAGGRGQPGAVSPLHF.